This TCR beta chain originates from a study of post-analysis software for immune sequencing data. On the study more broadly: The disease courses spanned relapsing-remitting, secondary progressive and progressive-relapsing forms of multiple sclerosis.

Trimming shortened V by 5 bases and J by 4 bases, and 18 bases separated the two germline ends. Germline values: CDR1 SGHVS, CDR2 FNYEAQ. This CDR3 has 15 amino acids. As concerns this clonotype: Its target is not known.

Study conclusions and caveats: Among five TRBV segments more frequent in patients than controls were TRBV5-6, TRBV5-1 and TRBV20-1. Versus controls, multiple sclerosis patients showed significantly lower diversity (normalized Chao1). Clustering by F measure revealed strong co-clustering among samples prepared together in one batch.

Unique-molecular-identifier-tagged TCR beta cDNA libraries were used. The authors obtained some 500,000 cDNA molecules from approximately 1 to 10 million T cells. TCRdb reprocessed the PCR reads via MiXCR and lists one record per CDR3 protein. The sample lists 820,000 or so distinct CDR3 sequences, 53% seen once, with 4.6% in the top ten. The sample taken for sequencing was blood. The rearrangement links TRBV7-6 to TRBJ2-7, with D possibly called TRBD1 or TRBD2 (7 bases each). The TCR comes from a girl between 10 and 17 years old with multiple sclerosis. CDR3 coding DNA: TGTGCCAGCAGCCCCGAGGCAGGGGGGGTGTACGAGCAGTACTTC. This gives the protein CASSPEAGGVYEQYF.